Listed below are T cell receptor beta chains from one sample, sequenced in a study of blood T cell repertoires in COVID-19. Produced via immunoSEQ multiplex PCR; TCRdb's table is partial and in-frame only. The table records around 160,000 clones, 75% to 85% of them present only once. Sequenced sample: peripheral blood. The receptors originated from a man in his sixties with active or convalescent COVID-19. CDR3s leave out the opening cysteine and the closing phenylalanine or tryptophan. Fields, in order: J gene, V gene, CDR3 protein.

TRBJ1-4 | TRBV6-5 | ASSLQTEATNEKLF
TRBJ2-7 | TRBV7-2 | ASSLRGGAGAHYEQY
TRBJ2-2 | TRBV5-4 | ASSLGSGTNTGELF
TRBJ2-7 | TRBV5-4 | ASSLGVIGSSYEQY
TRBJ2-6 | TRBV4-3 | ASSQALAGGSGANVLT
TRBJ1-5 | TRBV7-7 | ASSLDREQPQH
TRBJ1-2 | TRBV19 | ASSRQGTNYGYT
TRBJ2-7 | TRBV3-1/TRBV3-2 | ASSHRRVDSGTIYEQY
TRBJ2-3 | TRBV7-2 | ASSLNSADTQY
TRBJ2-2 | TRBV5-4 | ASSLGGMNTGELF
TRBJ1-2 | TRBV18 | ASSPDRGRGGYT
TRBJ1-1 | TRBV6-2/TRBV6-3 | ASSLATGGRAF
TRBJ2-1 | TRBV7-6 | ASSSTWTSGGNEQF
TRBJ1-2 | TRBV29-1 | SVNTFNYGYT
TRBJ2-1 | TRBV28 | ASRRGGGSLNEQF
TRBJ2-7 | TRBV24-1 | ATSDKDRVAYEQY
TRBJ1-2 | TRBV7-3 | ASSPDRGNYGYT
TRBJ1-3 | TRBV4-1 | ASSQDPRGGTSGNTIY
TRBJ2-7 | TRBV7-2 | ASSLVTSGIEQY
TRBJ2-7 | TRBV20-1 | RVAGGHEQY
TRBJ1-1 | TRBV7-3 | ASSLDYQSGTEAF
TRBJ1-2 | TRBV2 | ASSVLTVLGGYT
TRBJ2-7 | TRBV7-2 | ASSPTSFSYEQY
TRBJ1-5 | TRBV5-5 | ASSPGQVSNQPQH
TRBJ2-1 | TRBV11-1 | ASSITSGRSYNEQF
TRBJ1-4 | TRBV10-3 | AIAAGQGGYEKLF
TRBJ2-3 | TRBV5-4 | ASSLGQTDTQY
TRBJ2-7 | TRBV25-1 | ASSGQGGRYEQY